Each of the 15 T cell receptor beta chains below was sequenced from the same sample in a study of T-cell memory formation after mild COVID-19. From the 5' RACE reads, TCRdb called clonotypes with MiXCR, one entry per CDR3 protein. The sample shows 350,000 to 500,000 distinct CDR3 sequences, under 20% of them seen only once. The sample taken for sequencing was PBMCs or a T cell subset sorted from them (not recorded which). Receptors were obtained from a man aged 18 to 29 who had mild COVID-19 (a few samples of this study predate the infection). Cell type and time point are not known.

The genes are TRBV28 and TRBJ1-5; D gene uncertain. The CDR3 runs 14 residues. The germline V and J ends were trimmed by 6 bases and 2 bases, with 11 bases remaining between them. The germline V gene encodes CDR1 MDHEN and CDR2 SYDVKM. CDR3 residues: CASRGHGGNQPQHF. The CDR3 DNA sequence: TGTGCCAGCAGGGGCCATGGCGGCAATCAGCCCCAGCATTTT.

This clonotype has a handful of counts. J is TRBJ1-2 and V is TRBV20-1, with TRBD1 as a possible D gene (5 bases). The CDR3 covers 13 residues. The germline V gene encodes CDR1 DFQATT and CDR2 SNEGSKA (reference sequence). V dropped 6 bases and J dropped 9 bases, with 20 bases sitting between them. CDR3 protein: CSARARDRRRYTF. The CDR3 DNA reads TGCAGTGCCCGAGCCCGGGACCGCCGTCGCTACACCTTC.

V usage is TRBV4-1 and J usage is TRBJ2-2; 11 bases agree with TRBD2. Germline values: CDR1 MGHRA, CDR2 YSYEKL. V was clipped by 3 bases and J by 0 bases; unmatched bases: 3. This CDR3 is 17 amino acids long. The CDR3 coding sequence is TGCGCCAGCAGCCATCGGGGACTAGCGGCGAACACCGGGGAGCTGTTTTTT. Translating it yields CASSHRGLAANTGELFF.

This chain connects TRBV11-2 to TRBJ1-6; D remains unclear. CDR1 SGHAT and CDR2 FQNNGV come from the germline V gene. This CDR3 is built from 12 residues. The ends were cut back, 5 bases at V and 10 bases at J, with 9 bases in the middle. The CDR3 region is CASSLLRSPLHF. The CDR3 DNA sequence: TGTGCCAGCAGCCTGCTTCGGTCACCCCTCCACTTT.

This clonotype turned up a few times. The chain has TRBV6-1 and TRBJ2-1, with no clear D. V lost 4 bases to trimming and J lost 5 bases, with 9 bases between them. The CDR3 length is 13 residues. Germline values: CDR1 MNHNS, CDR2 SASEGT. CDR3 sequence: CASSGIGDNEQFF. The CDR3 DNA follows: TGTGCCAGCAGTGGAATAGGCGACAATGAGCAGTTCTTC.

In this sample, this clonotype turned up a few times. V usage is TRBV12-3 or TRBV12-4 and J usage is TRBJ1-2, with unresolved D. This CDR3 comprises 13 residues. V lost 3 bases and J lost 7, with 12 bases in between. Here the CDR3 DNA reads TGTGCCAGCAGTTTCGGGCTAAGGAGTGGCTACACCTTC. Its translation is CASSFGLRSGYTF.

V usage is TRBV18 and J usage is TRBJ1-1; no clear D gene. The CDR3 totals 14 residues. CDR1 is KGHSH and CDR2 is LQKENI in the germline V gene. Trimming shortened V by 3 bases and J by 0 bases, and 8 bases separated the two germline ends. The CDR3 loop reads CASSPASMNTEAFF. The CDR3 DNA reads TGTGCCAGCTCACCGGCGAGCATGAACACTGAAGCTTTCTTT.

This clonotype was seen only a few times. This rearrangement joins TRBV7-3 to TRBJ2-2; TRBD2 matches at 11 bases. V shed 4 bases and J 11 bases; nucleotides not matched to a gene: 9. CDR3 size: 15 residues. Germline V gene sequence: CDR1 SGHTA, CDR2 FQGTGA. The DNA for the CDR3 is TGTGCCAGCAGCTCTAGCGGGGGGCCCACCGATGAGCTGTTTTTT. It encodes CASSSSGGPTDELFF.

This clonotype was picked up one time. J is TRBJ2-3 and V is TRBV21-1; TRBD1 is taken as the D call from the table, unchecked against the DNA. TRBV21-1 is annotated as a pseudogene. The CDR3 is 12 amino acids. This CDR3 is CARGGALDTQYF. CDR3 nucleotide sequence: TGTGCCAGGGGGGGGGCCTTGGATACGCAGTATTTT.

At least ten counts were recorded for this clonotype. The chain links TRBV11-2 to TRBJ2-2; the match to TRBD2 covers 10 bases. From germline, CDR1 is SGHAT and CDR2 FQNNGV. This CDR3 contains 16 residues. After removal of 2 bases from V and 4 bases from J, the junction contained 4 bases not matched to a gene. CDR3: CASSLLAGAFTGELFF. DNA for the CDR3: TGTGCCAGCAGCTTACTAGCGGGGGCGTTCACCGGGGAGCTGTTTTTT.

A few counts support this clonotype. V gene TRBV12-3 or TRBV12-4 combines with J gene TRBJ2-5; the D is unclear. V was trimmed by 5 bases and J by 2 bases, leaving 12 bases between them. CDR3 length equals 14 residues. Here the CDR3 reads CASSPGPSQETQYF. The CDR3 region has the DNA TGTGCCAGCAGTCCCGGGCCATCACAAGAGACCCAGTACTTC.

This clonotype has a handful of counts. The V call is TRBV5-1, the J call TRBJ2-5, with 12 bases identical to TRBD2. V trimming: 4 bases; J trimming: 5 bases; junction bases outside the gene matches: 3. The CDR3 contains 14 residues. In germline, CDR1 is SGHRS, CDR2 YFSETQ. The CDR3 loop reads CASSKTSGGETQYF. DNA of the CDR3: TGCGCCAGCAGCAAGACTAGCGGGGGCGAGACCCAGTACTTC.

This clonotype came up a few times. The gene calls are TRBV12-3 or TRBV12-4 and TRBJ2-1; D is uncertain. V dropped 3 bases and J dropped 8 bases, with 8 bases sitting between them. This CDR3 comprises 12 residues. CDR3 sequence reads: CASSFGTHEQFF. CDR3 in DNA: TGTGCCAGCAGTTTTGGCACCCATGAGCAGTTCTTC.

This clonotype showed up just a few times. V gene TRBV19 combines with J gene TRBJ1-1, with TRBD1 identical over 7 bases. CDR3 length: 13 residues. J gave up 4 bases and V 9 bases, and 8 bases lay outside the gene matches. The germline CDR1 and CDR2 sequences are LNHDA and SQIVND (reference sequence). The CDR3 coding sequence is TGTGCCAGCACCGACAGGGCCGGCACTGAAGCTTTCTTT. Translated: CASTDRAGTEAFF.

The chain has TRBV9 and TRBJ1-5; a possible D gene is TRBD1 (5 bases). Trimming shortened V by 0 bases and J by 8 bases, and 18 bases separated the two germline ends. The CDR3 totals 16 residues. Germline-derived CDR1 and CDR2 are SGDLS and YYNGEE. This chain's CDR3 is CASSVGAGLMVEPQHF. The DNA for the CDR3 is TGTGCCAGCAGCGTAGGGGCAGGGTTGATGGTGGAGCCCCAGCATTTT.